This T cell receptor (beta chain) was sequenced in a study of cytomegalovirus exposure and HLA in healthy donors. 13 Jbeta primers and 60 Vbeta primers were used for the PCR. Produced via immunoSEQ multiplex PCR; TCRdb's table is partial and in-frame only. The sample consists of 30,000 to 40,000 clones, about 67% of them appearing once. With 6 bases removed from V and 1 base from J, the gap between germline ends came to 12 bases. This CDR3 is built from 14 residues. Germline CDR1 reads MNHEY; CDR2 reads SMNVEV (reference sequence). Study results and limitations: Among TCR beta chains of equal frequency, HLA-associated ones were more clonally expanded in a later analysis.

Details on this clone: Its specificity is not known.

The sequencing input was PBMCs. V usage is TRBV27 and J usage is TRBJ1-1; D call uncertain. This sequence originates from a man aged 35 to 55 in good health and CMV-seropositive. The CDR3 here is CASSLGSPNTEAFF. CDR3 nucleotide sequence: TGTGCCAGCAGCCTCGGGAGTCCGAACACTGAAGCTTTCTTT.